This entry describes one T cell receptor beta chain. Its antigen is currently unknown. The record originates from a study of regulatory T cells. The study, taken as a whole, reports: In CD3G-deficient patients, conventional CD4+ T cells were enriched for hydrophobic CDR3 residues at positions 6 and 7. Patient repertoires had restricted TRB V-J pairs and skewed V and J usage, most in Tregs.

V was cut by 5 bases and J by 8 bases, with 17 bases left in between. The CDR3 length is 14 residues. The germline CDR1 and CDR2 sequences are SGHRS and YFSETQ. Amplification used 52 TRBV primers and 13 TRBJ primers. The table came from immunoSEQ multiplex PCR; TCRdb's copy has only in-frame clones and leaves some out. The profile shows some 31,000 clones, about 94% of them singletons. CD4+ cells were sorted into CD25-high CD127-low regulatory cells and CD25-low CD127-high conventional cells. The rearrangement joins TRBV5-1 to TRBJ1-5; perhaps TRBD1 as D (5 bases). The origin of this receptor is a child aged 2-15 years with CD3G deficiency. The sequenced material came from conventional CD4+ T cells sorted from blood. The CDR3 sequence is CASSIGTLGKPQHF. CDR3 in DNA: TGCGCCAGCAGTATAGGGACCCTGGGAAAGCCCCAGCATTTT.